The entry below describes one T cell receptor (beta chain). Its antigen is undetermined. These data are taken from a study of shared clonotypes between healthy human individuals. Study-wide findings and caveats: An expected dependence of interdonor clonotype sharing on sequencing depth was noted.

Original processing notes: ImmunoSEQ only sent back junction sequences with no quality scores, so filtering was done differently. The method was immunoSEQ multiplex PCR; TCRdb's version includes in-frame clones alone and lacks a portion of them. The DNA gave D and trimming, while V, J and clone size come from that table. The sample has approximately 2.5 million clones; over 85% are singletons. This CDR3 contains 14 residues. Germline V gene sequence: CDR1 MDHEN, CDR2 SYDVKM. The V gene lost 2 bases and the J gene lost 3 bases, with 11 bases spanning the gap. Sequencing was done on a sample of naive CD4+ T cells from PBMCs. Stated subset: CD45RA+ positively selected. The gene calls are TRBV28 and TRBJ2-7; no firm D call. The receptor's source is a man between 18 and 35 years old in good health. Some clones in this sample may be carry-over from other donors' samples. CDR3 nucleotides: TGTGCCAGCAGTTTAATTGGGCGGAGCTACGAGCAGTACTTC. As protein: CASSLIGRSYEQYF.